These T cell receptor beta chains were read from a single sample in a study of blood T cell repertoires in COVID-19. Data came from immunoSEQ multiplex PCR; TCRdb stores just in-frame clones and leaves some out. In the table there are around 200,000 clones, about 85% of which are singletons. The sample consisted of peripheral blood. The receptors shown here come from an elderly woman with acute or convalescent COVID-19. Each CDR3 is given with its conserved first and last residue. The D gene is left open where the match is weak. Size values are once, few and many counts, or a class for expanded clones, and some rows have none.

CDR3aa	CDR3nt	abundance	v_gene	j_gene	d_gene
CASSLSTGPYGYTF	TGTGCCAGCAGCTTGAGTACAGGGCCTTATGGCTACACCTTC	-	TRBV7-9	TRBJ1-2	-
CASSLLSGACTF	TGTGCCAGCAGCTTACTTTCTGGGGCCTGCACCTTC	-	TRBV11-2	TRBJ1-2	-
CASSAEDRRLSSNQPQHF	TGTGCCAGCAGCGCCGAGGACAGGCGGCTTAGCAGCAATCAGCCCCAGCATTTT	-	TRBV2	TRBJ1-5	TRBD1
CASQRAGNEKLFF	TGTGCCAGCCAGCGGGCAGGGAATGAAAAACTGTTTTTT	once	TRBV7-8	TRBJ1-4	-
CASTIAGTGSDTEAFF	TGTGCCAGCACCATCGCAGGGACAGGGAGCGACACTGAAGCTTTCTTT	-	TRBV7-9	TRBJ1-1	TRBD1
CASIGPGQVNTEAFF	TGTGCCAGCATCGGACCGGGACAGGTGAACACTGAAGCTTTCTTT	-	TRBV28	TRBJ1-1	TRBD1
CASSLGTTYNSPLHF	TGTGCCAGCAGCTTGGGGACAACGTATAATTCACCCCTCCACTTT	-	TRBV7-2	TRBJ1-6	-
CASSQHADESRKFF	TGTGCCAGCAGCCAACACGCAGACGAATCCAGGAAGTTCTTC	-	TRBV3-1/TRBV3-2	TRBJ2-1	-
CATLGGQGHYGYTF	TGTGCCACCCTAGGGGGACAGGGACACTATGGCTACACCTTC	-	TRBV6-5	TRBJ1-2	TRBD1
CSVGGQEGQPQHF	TGCAGCGTGGGGGGACAGGAAGGCCAGCCCCAGCATTTT	-	TRBV29-1	TRBJ1-5	TRBD1
CASSPGGPQGNQPQHF	TGTGCCAGCTCCCCAGGGGGCCCCCAGGGAAATCAGCCCCAGCATTTT	few	TRBV18	TRBJ1-5	TRBD1
CASSQVPTPGNTIYF	TGCGCCAGCAGCCAAGTCCCAACTCCCGGAAACACCATATATTTT	once	TRBV4-3	TRBJ1-3	-
CASSPQLSSYEQYF	TGTGCCAGCAGCCCCCAGTTAAGCTCCTACGAGCAGTACTTC	few	TRBV11-2	TRBJ2-7	-
CASSQTGVETQYF	TGTGCTAGCAGCCAGACAGGGGTGGAGACCCAGTACTTC	-	TRBV7-7	TRBJ2-5	TRBD1
CASSSSYSLRGNEQFF	TGTGCCAGCAGCTCCTCGTACTCTCTGAGAGGCAATGAGCAGTTCTTC	-	TRBV7-9	TRBJ2-1	-
CASSRGPGLAGTDTQYF	TGCGCCAGCTCCCGAGGCCCCGGACTAGCGGGGACAGATACGCAGTATTTT	-	TRBV5-1	TRBJ2-3	TRBD2
CASSYAQGLSKNIQYF	TGTGCCAGCAGTTACGCGCAGGGTCTGTCCAAAAACATTCAGTACTTC	-	TRBV6-6	TRBJ2-4	-